Detailed here is one TCR beta chain. Its matching antigen is unknown. The data were taken from a study of cytomegalovirus exposure and HLA in healthy donors. General study findings and limits: Later analysis associated a missense DCLRE1C variant with TCR beta V- and J-gene trimming. Solely CMV serostatus was available to characterize immune exposure.

Germline CDR1 MNHEY, CDR2 SVGAGI. Trimming left V 6 bases short and J 2 bases short, with 14 bases between. This CDR3 contains 14 residues. Use of 60 Vbeta and 13 Jbeta primers characterized the PCR. Only in-frame clones appear in the TCRdb table, and some are missing; sequencing was by immunoSEQ multiplex PCR. The data show approximately 120,000 clones, more than 60% seen once. This chain uses TRBV6-5 with TRBJ2-7; D is possibly TRBD1 (5 bases). The sequenced sample consisted of PBMCs. The sequence derives from a woman aged 55-75 years in good health and CMV-seropositive. The CDR3 protein is CASSLGRGPYEQYF. In DNA, the CDR3 is TGTGCCAGCAGCCTCGGTAGGGGCCCCTACGAGCAGTACTTC.